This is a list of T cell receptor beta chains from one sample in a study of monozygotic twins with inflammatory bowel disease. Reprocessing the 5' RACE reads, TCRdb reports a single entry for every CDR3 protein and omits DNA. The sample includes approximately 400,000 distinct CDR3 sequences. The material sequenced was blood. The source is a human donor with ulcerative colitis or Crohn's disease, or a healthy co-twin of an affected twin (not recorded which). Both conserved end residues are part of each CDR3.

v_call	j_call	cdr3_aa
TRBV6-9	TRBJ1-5	CASSYTKGGNQPQHF
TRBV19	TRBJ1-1	CASTLDRGAEAFF
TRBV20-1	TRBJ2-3	CSARETLKRGGTDTQYF
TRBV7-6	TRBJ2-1	CASSLAATSAPNEQFF
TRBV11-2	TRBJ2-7	CASSPPTRNYYEQYF
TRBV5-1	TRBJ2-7	CASTVTGAGEQYF
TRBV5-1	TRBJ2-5	CASSLQGNPRETQYF
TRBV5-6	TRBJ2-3	CASSLAYTDTQYF
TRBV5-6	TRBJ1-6	CASKRQGSYNSPLHF
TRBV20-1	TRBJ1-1	CSALPFPANTEAFF
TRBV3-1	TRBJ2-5	CASSQEWHLIQETQYF
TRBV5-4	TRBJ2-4	CASQGRGSDIQYF
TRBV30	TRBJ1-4	CAWRTRGNEKLFF
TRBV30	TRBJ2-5	CAWSVHRGSETQYF
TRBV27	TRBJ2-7	CASRRAGVGYEQYF
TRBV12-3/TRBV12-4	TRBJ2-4	CASTLGGRDIQYF
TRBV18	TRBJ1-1	CASSPPSGVNTEAFF
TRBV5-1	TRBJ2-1	CAEGDRGGDEQFF
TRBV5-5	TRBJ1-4	CASSKPPGLGEKLFF
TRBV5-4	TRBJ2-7	CASSPGGLPTHEQYF
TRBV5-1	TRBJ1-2	CASSFVRDANYGYTF
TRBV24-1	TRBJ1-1	CATSAPAGREAFF
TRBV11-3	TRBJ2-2	CASSLDGTGELFF
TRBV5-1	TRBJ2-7	CASSLQFTYEQYF